This is a list of T cell receptor beta chains from one sample in a study of blood T cell repertoires in COVID-19. TCRdb keeps only in-frame clones here, not all; method: immunoSEQ multiplex PCR. The table includes about 250,000 clones, 88% detected once. Sequencing was performed on PBMCs or T cells enriched from blood (not recorded which). These TCRs come from a woman between 50 and 59 years old who had recovered from COVID-19. Both conserved end residues are part of each CDR3. The D gene is left open where the match is weak. Clone size is given for some rows only: seen once, a few or many times, or a class if the clone is expanded.

CDR3 length	D gene	V gene	J gene	clone size	CDR3 protein	CDR3 DNA
16	TRBD1	TRBV24-1	TRBJ2-1	.	CATSDEDRGGNNEQFF	TGTGCCACCAGTGATGAGGACAGGGGGGGAAACAATGAGCAGTTCTTC
17	TRBD2	TRBV5-1	TRBJ2-7	.	CASSHTGTSGTLYEQYF	TGCGCCAGCAGCCATACCGGGACTAGCGGGACCCTCTACGAGCAGTACTTC
16	.	TRBV5-1	TRBJ2-7	once	CASSLGPGGTSYEQYF	TGCGCCAGCAGCTTGGGTCCAGGGGGGACCTCCTACGAGCAGTACTTC
17	TRBD2	TRBV9	TRBJ2-5	once	CASSTRPQTSGTETQYF	TGTGCCAGCAGCACCCGACCGCAGACTAGCGGGACAGAGACCCAGTACTTC
11	.	TRBV7-2	TRBJ2-7	.	CASSSTYEQYF	TGTGCCAGCAGCTCTACCTACGAGCAGTACTTC
12	.	TRBV5-6	TRBJ1-2	.	CASSKTAGGYTF	TGTGCCAGCAGCAAGACGGCGGGGGGCTACACCTTC
14	.	TRBV9	TRBJ2-3	once	CASSVDAQWDTQYF	TGTGCCAGCAGCGTAGACGCCCAGTGGGATACGCAGTATTTT
14	.	TRBV4-1	TRBJ2-3	.	CASSRAESTDTQYF	TGCGCCAGCAGCCGAGCGGAGAGCACAGATACGCAGTATTTT
17	.	TRBV5-1	TRBJ2-2	.	CASSFLAGPGGTGELFF	TGCGCCAGCAGCTTTTTGGCGGGCCCAGGGGGGACCGGGGAGCTGTTTTTT
11	TRBD1	TRBV29-1	TRBJ2-5	few	CSGDRGETQYF	TGCAGCGGAGACAGGGGGGAGACCCAGTACTTC
13	.	TRBV11-2	TRBJ1-2	.	CASSRQQGNGYTF	TGTGCCAGCAGCCGCCAACAGGGAAATGGCTACACCTTC
13	TRBD2	TRBV28	TRBJ2-5	.	CASTPGGQETQYF	TGTGCCAGCACCCCCGGGGGGCAAGAGACCCAGTACTTC
18	TRBD2	TRBV7-2	TRBJ2-1	once	CASSSGTSGRRILSEQFF	TGTGCCAGCAGCTCCGGGACTAGCGGGAGGCGGATTTTGAGTGAGCAGTTCTTC
13	.	TRBV2	TRBJ2-3	.	CASSLGALDTQYF	TGTGCCAGCAGTCTAGGGGCGTTAGATACGCAGTATTTT
13	.	TRBV29-1	TRBJ1-2	.	CSAQTGGVYGYTF	TGCAGCGCTCAAACCGGGGGGGTCTATGGCTACACCTTC
18	.	TRBV7-2	TRBJ2-7	.	CASSLVLMRSRDSYEQYF	TGTGCCAGCAGCTTAGTGCTAATGAGGAGCAGGGACTCCTACGAGCAGTACTTC
17	.	TRBV5-4	TRBJ2-4	.	CASSLVLSSSGKNIQYF	TGTGCCAGCAGCTTGGTTCTAAGCTCCTCCGGCAAAAACATTCAGTACTTC